Sequencing of this T cell receptor beta chain was carried out in a study of shared clonotypes between healthy human individuals. Whole-study results and caveats: Roughly 5% of naive CD4 clonotypes were shared across a handful of donors. Generation probabilities of non-shared clonotypes were lower (relative to those shared by all four donors). It was anticipated that sequencing depth would influence how many clonotypes donors shared.

TCRdb's table, derived via immunoSEQ multiplex PCR, lists solely in-frame clones and lacks some. The sample lists fewer than 1.6 million clones, approximately 98.5% occurring once. Of note for this clone: The antigen is unknown.

CDR1 is SGHNT, CDR2 YYREEE, per germline (reference sequence). The CDR3 length is 16 residues. Trimming removed 2 bases at V and 2 bases at J, with 16 bases between. Splitting of CD4+ cells produced CD45RA+ naive and CD45RA-negative memory subsets. This chain links TRBV5-4 with TRBJ1-1; a weak D match, TRBD1 (5 bases). The material sequenced was naive CD4+ T cells sorted from blood. Subset indicated: CD45RA+ positively selected. This TCR was sampled from a man aged 30 to 45 in good health. The CDR3 coding sequence is TGTGCCAGCAGCTTAGGACGGGGCGGCCTAAACACTGAAGCTTTCTTT. Translation gives CASSLGRGGLNTEAFF.